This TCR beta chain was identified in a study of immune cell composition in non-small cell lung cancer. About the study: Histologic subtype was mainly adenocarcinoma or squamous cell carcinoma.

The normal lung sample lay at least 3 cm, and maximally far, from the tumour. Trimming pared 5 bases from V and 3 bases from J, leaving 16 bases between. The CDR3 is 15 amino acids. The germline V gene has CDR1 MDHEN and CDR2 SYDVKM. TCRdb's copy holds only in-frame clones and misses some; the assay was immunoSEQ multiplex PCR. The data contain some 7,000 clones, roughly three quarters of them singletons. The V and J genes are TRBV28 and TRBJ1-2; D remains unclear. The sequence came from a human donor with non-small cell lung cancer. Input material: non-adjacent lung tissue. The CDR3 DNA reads TGTGCCAGCAGTCCCCCAACGCGGGGTGACTATGGCTACACCTTC. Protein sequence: CASSPPTRGDYGYTF.